The source of this T cell receptor (beta chain) is a study of T cell repertoires in cytomegalovirus infection. Study details: Matching HLA type, along with CMV infection, was indicated by public TCR beta signatures.

As concerns this clonotype: The antigen is unknown.

MiXCR was run by TCRdb on the reads, yielding one entry per CDR3 protein. The data contain around 740,000 distinct CDR3 sequences, 35% to 45% of them singletons. Study findings and constraints: Dominant in the ex vivo response were TCR beta clonotypes restricted by HLA-C and specific for CMV.

This CDR3 has 14 residues. V shed 2 bases and J shed 4 bases, with 8 bases lying between them. The germline V gene has CDR1 MNHNS and CDR2 SASEGT. This sequence originates from a human donor in good health (CMV status not recorded). Some clones in this sample may be carry-over from other donors' samples. This rearrangement joins TRBV6-1 to TRBJ2-2; D unclear. Input material: PBMCs. Written as DNA, the CDR3 is TGTGCCAGCAGTGAACTAACCGGCACCGGGGAGCTGTTTTTT. It encodes CASSELTGTGELFF.